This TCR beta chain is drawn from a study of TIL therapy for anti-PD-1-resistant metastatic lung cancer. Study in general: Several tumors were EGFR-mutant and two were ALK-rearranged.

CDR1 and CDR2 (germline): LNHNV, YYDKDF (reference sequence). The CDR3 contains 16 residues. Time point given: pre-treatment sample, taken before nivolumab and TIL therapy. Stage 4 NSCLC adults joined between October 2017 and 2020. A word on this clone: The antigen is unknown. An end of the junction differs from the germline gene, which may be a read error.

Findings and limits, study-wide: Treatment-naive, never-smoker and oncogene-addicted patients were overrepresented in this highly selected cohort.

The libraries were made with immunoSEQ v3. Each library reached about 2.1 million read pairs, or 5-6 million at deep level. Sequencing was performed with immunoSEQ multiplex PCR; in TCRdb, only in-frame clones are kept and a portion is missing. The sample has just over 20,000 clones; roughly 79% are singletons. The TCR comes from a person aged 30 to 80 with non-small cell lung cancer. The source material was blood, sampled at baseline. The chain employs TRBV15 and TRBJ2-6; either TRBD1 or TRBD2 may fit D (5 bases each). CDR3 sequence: CATGRDGGTGANVLTF. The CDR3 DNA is TGTGCCACCGGCAGAGATGGGGGTACCGGGGCCAACGTCCTGACTTTC.